This T cell receptor beta chain was found in a study of beta chain features in type 1 diabetes. The CDR3 runs 16 residues. Germline CDR1 reads SGHRS; CDR2 reads YFSETQ. Trimming removed 5 bases from V and 3 bases from J, with 15 bases in between. The investigators reverse transcribed all of the isolated RNA, so they sequenced expressed TCRB transcripts. Sequencing used immunoSEQ multiplex PCR; TCRdb keeps in-frame clones, though not all of them. The sample has approximately 400,000 clones, about 14% seen once; the top ten hold roughly 0.019%. In this sample, this clone turned up a few times. Its specificity is unknown. The purity of all sorted populations exceeded 98%. Study-wide findings and caveats: It was among patients, rather than healthy donors, that naive, central memory and Treg TCRB repertoires appeared more similar. More deletions and fewer insertions at VDJ junctions were found in patients with type 1 diabetes.

The chain carries TRBV5-1 and TRBJ2-6, with D unresolved. Sequencing was done on a sample of naive CD4+ T cells from blood. The receptor was isolated from a woman aged 18-29 years in good health. This CDR3 reads CASSPPLADGANVLTF. The CDR3 coding sequence is TGCGCCAGCAGTCCACCGTTAGCCGATGGGGCCAACGTCCTGACTTTC.